Below, 29 T cell receptor beta chains from the same sample are listed, as sequenced in a study of siplizumab effects on memory and regulatory T cells. Method: immunoSEQ multiplex PCR; TCRdb's copy keeps in-frame clones and lacks some. Here the sample spans nearly 95,000 clones, 94% being singletons. Sequenced material: non-Treg CD4+ T cells sorted from blood. The receptor set was obtained from a human donor in good health.

The chain uses TRBV9 and TRBJ1-2; no clear D gene. CDR1 and CDR2 from the germline V gene are SGDLS and YYNGEE. V was cut by 0 bases and J by 4 bases, with 4 bases left in between. CDR3 length: 12 amino acids. CDR3 bases: TGTGCCAGCAGCGTAGCCGGCTATGGCTACACCTTC. It yields the protein CASSVAGYGYTF.

In DNA, the CDR3 is TGTGCCAGCAGCTTAGCGGGGACTAGCGGGACCAACACCGGGGAGCTGTTTTTT. Encoded protein: CASSLAGTSGTNTGELFF. The chain uses TRBV7-2 and TRBJ2-2, with 13 nucleotides matching TRBD2. V lost 0 bases and J lost 2; bases outside the gene matches: 3. The germline CDR1 and CDR2 sequences are SGHTA and FQGNSA. This CDR3 is 18 amino acids long.

The chain joins TRBV7-9 to TRBJ1-2; D is uncertain. From germline, CDR1 is SEHNR and CDR2 FQNEAQ (reference sequence). This CDR3 contains 14 residues. V was clipped by 3 bases and J by 8 bases, with 16 bases between them. The CDR3 region is CASSLLEADRGYTF. In DNA form, the CDR3 reads TGTGCCAGCAGCTTGTTGGAAGCTGACCGGGGCTACACCTTC.

The genes are TRBV5-1 and TRBJ2-2; TRBD1 might be the D (5 bases). Per germline, CDR1 SGHRS and CDR2 YFSETQ. V was trimmed by 4 bases and J by 1 base, leaving 11 bases between them. This CDR3 spans 15 amino acids. The CDR3 spells CASSPRTGNTGELFF. CDR3 nucleotide sequence: TGCGCCAGCAGCCCAAGAACAGGGAACACCGGGGAGCTGTTTTTT.

This chain joins TRBV18 and TRBJ2-7, with 11 bases identical to TRBD1. The CDR3 totals 14 residues. V gave up 4 bases and J gave up 6 bases; unmatched junction bases: 5. Germline V lookup: CDR1 KGHSH, CDR2 LQKENI. DNA for the CDR3: TGTGCCAGCTCACTGCGGACAGGGGGCGGCGAGCAGTACTTC. Amino acids: CASSLRTGGGEQYF.

The chain has TRBV5-1 and TRBJ1-1, with a tentative D call TRBD1 (5 bases). Trimming cost V 4 bases and J 1 base, with 8 bases left between them. This CDR3 region has 13 residues. From germline, CDR1 is SGHRS and CDR2 YFSETQ. The CDR3 DNA reads as TGCGCCAGCAGCCCAACAGGGAACACTGAAGCTTTCTTT. It translates to CASSPTGNTEAFF.

The chain carries TRBV7-8 and TRBJ1-1; D not resolved. The germline gives CDR1 SGHVS, CDR2 FQNEAQ. The CDR3 has 14 residues. V lost 5 bases, J lost 4 bases, and 14 bases lay in between. CDR3 residues: CASSPVGDLTEAFF. The CDR3 DNA reads TGTGCCAGCAGCCCGGTAGGTGACCTCACTGAAGCTTTCTTT.

The chain recombines TRBV7-9 with TRBJ2-1; D gene uncertain. The CDR3 extends over 15 amino acids. V gave up 5 bases and J gave up 2 bases, with 13 bases separating them. CDR1 and CDR2 (germline): SEHNR, FQNEAQ (reference sequence). The CDR3 DNA sequence: TGTGCCAGCAGCCCCCTCAATGGCACCTACAATGAGCAGTTCTTC. Amino acids: CASSPLNGTYNEQFF.

The J gene is TRBJ2-7, the V gene TRBV5-1, with 8 bases identical to TRBD1. V lost 4 bases to trimming and J lost 1 base; unmatched junction nucleotides: 7. CDR1 is SGHRS and CDR2 is YFSETQ in the germline V gene. The CDR3 contains 15 residues. CDR3 amino acids: CASSPETGVSYEQYF. CDR3 DNA: TGCGCCAGCAGCCCTGAGACAGGGGTGTCCTACGAGCAGTACTTC.

The chain links TRBV4-2 to TRBJ2-7; 10 positions agree with TRBD2. This CDR3 has 15 amino acids. After removal of 1 base from V and 5 bases from J, the junction contained 5 bases not matched to a gene. Germline-derived CDR1 and CDR2 are LGHNA and YNFKEQ. Here the CDR3 DNA reads TGTGCCAGCAGCCAAGGGACTAGCGGCGACCACGAGCAGTACTTC. Residues: CASSQGTSGDHEQYF.

DNA of the CDR3: TGTGCCAGCAGCTCGGGCAGCTCTGGGGCCAACGTCCTGACTTTC. It translates to CASSSGSSGANVLTF. The J gene is TRBJ2-6, the V gene TRBV11-3; no reliable D call. The germline V gene has CDR1 SGHNT and CDR2 YENEEA. V lost 4 bases to trimming and J lost 0 bases, with 7 bases between them. The CDR3 runs 15 residues.

CDR3 residues: CASSFSRAGEQYF. The CDR3 DNA is TGTGCCAGCAGCTTTTCCAGGGCCGGCGAGCAGTACTTC. This sequence joins TRBV7-9 and TRBJ2-7; D might be TRBD1 (5 bases). CDR3 length equals 13 residues. V shed 3 bases and J shed 6 bases, with 12 bases lying between them. Germline V gene sequence: CDR1 SEHNR, CDR2 FQNEAQ (reference sequence).

This rearrangement joins TRBV2 to TRBJ2-3; 9 positions agree with TRBD2. After removal of 2 bases from V and 3 bases from J, the junction contained 9 bases not matched to a gene. This CDR3 has 17 residues. Germline V gene sequence: CDR1 SNHLY, CDR2 FYNNEI. In DNA, the CDR3 is TGTGCCAGCAGTGAATTTCGTCTAGCGGGGAATACAGATACGCAGTATTTT. This translates into CASSEFRLAGNTDTQYF.

J is TRBJ2-5 and V is TRBV15; 9 bases agree with TRBD1. The DNA end lines up better with TRBJ2-7; the J call may be wrong. This CDR3 has 14 amino acids. CDR1 and CDR2 from the germline V gene are LNHNV and YYDKDF (reference sequence). This chain's CDR3 is CATSSGQGNYEQYF. The CDR3, as DNA: TGTGCCACCAGCAGTGGACAGGGGAACTACGAGCAGTACTTC.

This chain connects TRBV6-6 to TRBJ2-2, with D possibly being TRBD2 (5 bases). The CDR3 is 14 amino acids. With 0 bases removed from V and 4 bases from J, the gap between germline ends came to 6 bases. Germline lookup yields CDR1 MNHNY and CDR2 SVGAGI (reference sequence). The CDR3 loop is CASSYSEGTGELFF. DNA of the CDR3: TGTGCCAGCAGTTACTCCGAGGGCACCGGGGAGCTGTTTTTT.

This clone was counted a single time. This rearrangement joins TRBV27 to TRBJ2-1; TRBD1 is a possible D gene (5 bases). Between the trimmed V and J ends, which lost 1 base and 0 bases, there was a span of 10 bases. In germline, CDR1 is MNHEY, CDR2 SMNVEV (reference sequence). The CDR3 loop spans 16 amino acids. The CDR3 coding sequence is TGTGCCAGCAGTTTATTGGGGCTGAGCTCCTACAATGAGCAGTTCTTC. Its protein product is CASSLLGLSSYNEQFF.

This clone came up once. The chain is built from TRBV7-9 and TRBJ1-1; D remains unclear. Germline V gives CDR1 SEHNR, CDR2 FQNEAQ (reference sequence). Deletions cut 7 bases from V and 1 base from J, with 10 bases between. CDR3 size: 13 residues. CDR3 protein: CASNPHENTEAFF. Written as DNA, the CDR3 is TGTGCCAGCAACCCCCATGAGAACACTGAAGCTTTCTTT.

This clone was seen only once. This chain links TRBV6-6 with TRBJ2-2; 7 nucleotides match TRBD2. Germline CDR1 reads MNHNY; CDR2 reads SVGAGI (reference sequence). Germline trimming cut 5 bases from V and 4 bases from J; bases unmatched to any gene: 10. CDR3 length equals 16 residues. CDR3 residues: CASSPQRGTITGELFF. CDR3 nucleotide sequence: TGTGCCAGCAGTCCCCAGCGGGGAACGATCACCGGGGAGCTGTTTTTT.

This chain uses TRBV5-1 with TRBJ2-1; weak D call: TRBD2 (6 bases). Per the germline V gene, CDR1 is SGHRS and CDR2 is YFSETQ. The length of the CDR3 is 14 residues. V lost 4 bases to trimming and J lost 8 bases, with 16 bases between them. The CDR3 DNA sequence: TGCGCCAGCAGCGACGGGACTGGGAGCCATGAGCAGTTCTTC. Its protein is CASSDGTGSHEQFF.

The rearrangement joins TRBV9 to TRBJ2-5, with 14 bases that match TRBD2. The trim removed 4 bases at V and 1 base at J, leaving 6 bases unmatched. The CDR3 is made up of 17 amino acids. Germline CDR1 and CDR2: SGDLS and YYNGEE. The CDR3 region has the DNA TGTGCCAGCAGCCCTGGGACTAGCGGGGGAACCCAAGAGACCCAGTACTTC. Its protein product is CASSPGTSGGTQETQYF.

V is TRBV28 and J is TRBJ2-4, with D perhaps matching TRBD2 (6 bases). Germline V gene data show CDR1 as MDHEN and CDR2 as SYDVKM. The CDR3 has 14 amino acids. Trimming cost V 6 bases and J 9 bases, with 18 bases left between them. CDR3 amino acids: CASSLTSARGIQYF. The DNA for the CDR3 is TGTGCCAGCAGCTTGACTAGTGCGAGGGGCATTCAGTACTTC. Full variable domain (remainder filled in from reference TRBV28 and TRBJ2-4): DVKVTQSSRYLVKRTGEKVFLECVQDMDHENMFWYRQDPGLGLRLIYFSYDVKMKEKGDIPEGYSVSREKKERFSLILESASTNQTSMYLCASSLTSARGIQYFGAGTRLSVL.

This chain links TRBV9 with TRBJ1-1; unclear D gene. V dropped 0 bases and J dropped 4 bases, with 4 bases sitting between them. CDR1 is SGDLS, CDR2 YYNGEE, per germline. This CDR3 comprises 12 residues. The CDR3 is CASSVGGTEAFF. Here the CDR3 DNA reads TGTGCCAGCAGCGTAGGGGGCACTGAAGCTTTCTTT.

V and J are TRBV30 and TRBJ1-1, with a weak D call TRBD1 (5 bases). This CDR3 comprises 13 residues. The V and J ends lost 8 bases and 3 bases respectively, with 16 bases between them. Germline assignment: CDR1 GTSNPN and CDR2 SVGIG (reference sequence). The CDR3 here is CAGSVRGDTEAFF. CDR3 coding DNA: TGTGCCGGATCTGTTCGGGGGGACACTGAAGCTTTCTTT.

The chain links TRBV30 to TRBJ2-3, with a possible D match to TRBD2 (5 bases). The CDR3 is 16 residues long. V was cut by 0 bases and J by 0 bases, with 13 bases left in between. The germline V gene has CDR1 GTSNPN and CDR2 SVGIG (reference sequence). CDR3 loop: CAWSVGRVTSTDTQYF. For the CDR3, the DNA is TGTGCCTGGAGTGTTGGGCGGGTTACTAGCACAGATACGCAGTATTTT.

V usage is TRBV29-1 and J usage is TRBJ2-4, with D uncertain. CDR3 length equals 13 residues. Trimming removed 2 bases at V and 16 bases at J, with 21 bases between. CDR1 is SQVTM, CDR2 ANQGSEA, per germline. This CDR3 reads CSVEQVSGGVAYF. The CDR3 nucleotides are TGCAGCGTTGAACAGGTGTCTGGTGGGGTTGCCTACTTC.

The chain recombines TRBV4-3 with TRBJ1-1; D might be TRBD1 (6 bases). The CDR3 runs to 14 residues. The V end was cut by 0 bases, the J end by 12 bases, with 17 bases between. Germline assignment: CDR1 LGHNA and CDR2 YSLEER. The CDR3 region is CASSQEAQGQNTFF. Written as DNA, the CDR3 is TGCGCCAGCAGCCAAGAGGCGCAAGGACAGAACACTTTCTTT.

The chain links TRBV11-2 to TRBJ2-5; 8 nucleotides line up with TRBD2. V gave up 2 bases and J gave up 1 base; unmatched junction bases: 3. The length of the CDR3 is 15 residues. Germline CDR1 reads SGHAT; CDR2 reads FQNNGV. CDR3 sequence (DNA): TGTGCCAGCAGCTTAAAGCGGGGGATCCAAGAGACCCAGTACTTC. Encoded protein: CASSLKRGIQETQYF. Full variable domain (missing parts from reference TRBV11-2 and TRBJ2-5): EAGVAQSPRYKIIEKRQSVAFWCNPISGHATLYWYQQILGQGPKLLIQFQNNGVVDDSQLPKDRFSAERLKGVDSTLKIQPAKLEDSAVYLCASSLKRGIQETQYFGPGTRLLVL.

This chain connects TRBV5-1 to TRBJ2-1; TRBD1 agrees at 8 bases. This CDR3 has 19 amino acids. The V and J ends lost 4 bases and 0 bases, in that order; junction bases with no gene match: 15. The germline V gene encodes CDR1 SGHRS and CDR2 YFSETQ. Written as DNA, the CDR3 is TGCGCCAGCAGCATCGGGACAGGTGGGTCTTTGAGCTCCTACAATGAGCAGTTCTTC. It specifies CASSIGTGGSLSSYNEQFF.

The chain combines TRBV7-8 with TRBJ1-2; 7 nucleotides agree with TRBD1. Trimming cost V 3 bases and J 2 bases; bases outside gene matches: 15. In germline, CDR1 is SGHVS, CDR2 FQNEAQ. This CDR3 is built from 18 residues. CDR3 nucleotide sequence: TGTGCCAGCAGCTTCATCACCCTCGGACAGGAAAAGAACTATGGCTACACCTTC. This codes for CASSFITLGQEKNYGYTF.